Shown below are 24 T cell receptor beta chains from a single sample sequenced in a study of post-analysis software for immune sequencing data. No cognate antigen is known for these TCRs. Unique molecular identifiers were carried by the TCR beta cDNA libraries. In TCRdb, the PCR reads were re-called with MiXCR into one record per CDR3 protein. Found here are some 700,000 distinct CDR3 sequences, roughly three fifths of them singletons; the top ten hold 11%. Study-wide results and caveats: Relative to controls, patients had roughly five TRBV segments at higher frequency, with TRBV5-6, TRBV5-1 and TRBV20-1 among these.

Sequenced: blood. These receptors all stem from a girl aged 2-10 years with multiple sclerosis.

The rearrangement joins TRBV6-5 to TRBJ2-1; D remains unclear. Per germline, CDR1 MNHEY and CDR2 SVGAGI. The CDR3 length is 13 residues. V was cut by 2 bases and J by 4 bases, with 6 bases left in between. Here the CDR3 reads CASSYTKYNEQFF. The CDR3 DNA is TGTGCCAGCAGTTACACAAAATACAATGAGCAGTTCTTC.

V and J are TRBV20-1 and TRBJ2-1, with 8 bases identical to TRBD2. Looked up from germline, CDR1 is DFQATT and CDR2 is SNEGSKA (reference sequence). The ends lost 3 bases at V and 1 base at J; junction bases unmatched: 20. This CDR3 comprises 20 residues. The CDR3 nucleotides read TGCAGTGCTAGGGAGTCCCCTGGCAGCGGGGGAGCTCGTTCCTACAATGAGCAGTTCTTC. This translates into CSARESPGSGGARSYNEQFF.

This clonotype was recorded once. This chain links TRBV6-5 with TRBJ2-5; 7 bases line up with TRBD1. The CDR3 loop spans 16 amino acids. Trimming took 5 bases from V and 3 from J; bases not matched to a gene: 12. Looked up from germline, CDR1 is MNHEY and CDR2 is SVGAGI. CDR3 in DNA: TGTGCCAGCAGTATGGACAGGCCCCAACTAAAAGAGACCCAGTACTTC. Translated, it gives CASSMDRPQLKETQYF.

The rearrangement uses TRBV7-9 and TRBJ1-1; 9 nucleotides agree with TRBD1. Germline values: CDR1 SEHNR, CDR2 FQNEAQ (reference sequence). J gave up 0 bases and V 5 bases, and 10 bases lay outside the gene matches. The CDR3 is 17 residues long. The CDR3 protein is CASSPRTGVQMNTEAFF. The CDR3 bases are TGTGCCAGCAGCCCCCGGACAGGGGTCCAAATGAACACTGAAGCTTTCTTT. Supplemented by reference TRBV7-9 and TRBJ1-1, the full variable domain reads DTGVSQNPRHKITKRGQNVTFRCDPISEHNRLYWYRQTLGQGPEFLTYFQNEAQLEKSRLLSDRFSAERPKGSFSTLEIQRTEQGDSAMYLCASSPRTGVQMNTEAFFGQGTRLTVV.

This clonotype came up a few times. The chain is built from TRBV12-3 or TRBV12-4 and TRBJ2-7; TRBD1 is a possible D gene (8 bases). Trimming stripped 5 bases from V and 5 bases from J, with 13 bases between. This CDR3 contains 13 residues. This CDR3 reads CASSPTGGDEQYF. The CDR3 nucleotides read TGTGCCAGCAGTCCAACAGGGGGGGACGAGCAGTACTTC.

This chain joins TRBV12-3 or TRBV12-4 and TRBJ2-3, with D unclear. The V end lost 7 bases, the J end lost 2 bases, and 13 bases lay between the germline ends. The CDR3 extends over 14 amino acids. CDR3 sequence reads: CASTRMTSTDTQYF. For the CDR3, the DNA is TGTGCCAGCACCCGTATGACTTCCACAGATACGCAGTATTTT.

This CDR3 is CASSVDPAGAQETQYF. DNA of the CDR3: TGTGCCAGCAGCGTAGACCCAGCGGGGGCCCAAGAGACCCAGTACTTC. The chain joins TRBV9 to TRBJ2-5; 8 nucleotides agree with TRBD2. CDR3 length: 16 amino acids. The germline V gene has CDR1 SGDLS and CDR2 YYNGEE. Germline trimming cut 0 bases from V and 1 base from J; bases unmatched to any gene: 5.

CDR3 protein: CASSYSPVRSSYEQYF. The CDR3, as DNA: TGTGCCAGCAGTTACTCACCAGTTCGGAGCTCCTACGAGCAGTACTTC. The chain employs TRBV6-2 or TRBV6-3 and TRBJ2-7; D unresolved. The V gene lost 0 bases and the J gene lost 0 bases, with 12 bases spanning the gap. The germline V gene has CDR1 MNHEY and CDR2 SVGEGT. The CDR3 runs 16 residues.

This chain uses TRBV7-9 with TRBJ2-2, with unresolved D. The CDR3 runs to 15 residues. V dropped 5 bases and J dropped 1 base, with 11 bases sitting between them. Germline lookup yields CDR1 SEHNR and CDR2 FQNEAQ (reference sequence). The CDR3 DNA reads TGTGCCAGCAGCCGGCCGGACGGGAACACCGGGGAGCTGTTTTTT. Residues: CASSRPDGNTGELFF.

The chain couples TRBV12-3 or TRBV12-4 to TRBJ2-3; 8 nucleotides align to TRBD1. This CDR3 comprises 15 residues. With 5 bases clipped from V and 4 bases from J, the junction kept 8 bases outside the gene matches. The CDR3 reads CASSRRRTGPDTQYF. The DNA for the CDR3 is TGTGCCAGCAGTCGCCGCCGGACAGGGCCAGATACGCAGTATTTT.

The J gene is TRBJ1-1, the V gene TRBV20-1; no clear D gene. CDR1 is DFQATT and CDR2 is SNEGSKA in the germline V gene (reference sequence). The CDR3 spans 13 residues. Trimming removed 6 bases from V and 6 bases from J, with 17 bases in between. CDR3 in DNA: TGCAGTGCCCAAAGAGGTCGGCGAGCTGAAGCTTTCTTT. Translating gives CSAQRGRRAEAFF.

This chain connects TRBV2 to TRBJ2-1; 10 positions match TRBD2. In germline, CDR1 is SNHLY, CDR2 FYNNEI. The CDR3 has 14 amino acids. J was trimmed by 4 bases and V by 8 bases; bases with no gene match: 5. CDR3 bases: TGTGCCAGCCCCGGACTAGCGGCATACAATGAGCAGTTCTTC. Translation: CASPGLAAYNEQFF.

The V and J genes are TRBV6-5 and TRBJ2-3; the D gene is possibly TRBD2 (5 bases). CDR1 is MNHEY, CDR2 SVGAGI, per germline. There are 15 residues in the CDR3. Trimming removed 2 bases at V and 8 bases at J, with 17 bases between. The CDR3: CASSYNPAAEGTQYF. Here the CDR3 DNA reads TGTGCCAGCAGTTACAACCCGGCCGCAGAGGGTACGCAGTATTTT.

This chain connects TRBV12-3 or TRBV12-4 to TRBJ2-4; either TRBD1 or TRBD2 may fit D (6 bases each). V shed 8 bases and J shed 6 bases, with 17 bases lying between them. The CDR3 is made up of 14 amino acids. In nucleotides, the CDR3 is TGTGCCAGCTCAAACGGGGGCCCCCCAAACATTCAGTACTTC. Translation: CASSNGGPPNIQYF.

This clonotype has a handful of counts. The CDR3 sequence is CSVDGMSSYNEQFF. The CDR3 nucleotides are TGCAGCGTTGATGGGATGAGCTCCTACAATGAGCAGTTCTTC. The chain employs TRBV29-1 and TRBJ2-1; D is unresolved. The CDR3 extends over 14 amino acids. CDR1 and CDR2 (germline): SQVTM, ANQGSEA. V was shortened by 3 bases and J by 0 bases, with 9 bases between the two germline ends.

V usage is TRBV7-8 and J usage is TRBJ2-5, with D perhaps assigned TRBD1 or TRBD2 (5 bases each). This CDR3 has 16 residues. The germline V gene has CDR1 SGHVS and CDR2 FQNEAQ. Trimming pared 6 bases from V and 3 bases from J, leaving 20 bases between. The CDR3 region is CASSDGSKGPEETQYF. The CDR3 bases are TGTGCCAGCAGTGATGGGTCCAAGGGACCAGAAGAGACCCAGTACTTC.

The chain uses TRBV7-9 and TRBJ2-1; D remains ambiguous. V lost 2 bases to trimming and J lost 0 bases, with 11 bases between them. This CDR3 region has 16 residues. Germline CDR1 SEHNR, CDR2 FQNEAQ (reference sequence). The CDR3 region is CASSLNFLGSYNEQFF. The DNA for the CDR3 is TGTGCCAGCAGCTTAAACTTCCTAGGCTCCTACAATGAGCAGTTCTTC.

This clonotype occurred a few times. The chain couples TRBV20-1 to TRBJ2-1; 8 positions match TRBD2. The CDR3 has 11 residues. After removal of 7 bases from V and 5 bases from J, the junction contained 1 base not matched to a gene. Germline V gene lookup returns CDR1 DFQATT and CDR2 SNEGSKA (reference sequence). CDR3 nucleotides: TGCAGTGTAGCGGGGAACAATGAGCAGTTCTTC. Translated, it gives CSVAGNNEQFF.

V gene TRBV12-3 or TRBV12-4 combines with J gene TRBJ2-5, with D possibly being TRBD1 (6 bases). V dropped 4 bases and J dropped 1 base, with 13 bases sitting between them. The CDR3 spans 15 residues. The DNA for the CDR3 is TGTGCCAGCAGTTCGCGGACAGTCTTCCAAGAGACCCAGTACTTC. It specifies CASSSRTVFQETQYF.

The table lists this clonotype with a few counts. V and J are TRBV7-3 and TRBJ2-1; D remains unclear. The germline gives CDR1 SGHTA, CDR2 FQGTGA. The V end lost 1 base, the J end lost 5 bases, and 3 bases lay between the germline ends. The CDR3 totals 12 residues. CDR3 in DNA: TGTGCCAGCAGCTTAAGGCACAATGAGCAGTTCTTC. Translating it yields CASSLRHNEQFF.

The chain links TRBV6-6 to TRBJ2-1, with D hard to call. V was trimmed by 3 bases and J by 0 bases, leaving 15 bases between them. CDR3 length: 17 residues. Germline values: CDR1 MNHNY, CDR2 SVGAGI (reference sequence). In nucleotides, the CDR3 is TGTGCCAGCAGTTATTGGGCGGACCCGAGCTCCTACAATGAGCAGTTCTTC. Translation gives CASSYWADPSSYNEQFF.

Turning to this clonotype: The junction departs from the called germline gene at one end, perhaps through a read error. The chain is built from TRBV4-1 and TRBJ2-4, with D perhaps given as TRBD1 or TRBD2 (5 bases each). The closer fit of TRBJ2-7 to the DNA end suggests the J call may be wrong. The length of the CDR3 is 16 residues. Per germline, CDR1 MGHRA and CDR2 YSYEKL. In DNA, the CDR3 is TGCGCCAGCACCCAAAAGGGCATCAGGGACGGCTACGAGCAGTACTTC. It yields the protein CASTQKGIRDGYEQYF.

The V gene is TRBV6-2 or TRBV6-3, the J gene TRBJ2-1; possibly TRBD1 for D (7 bases). Trimming stripped 3 bases from V and 7 bases from J, with 13 bases between. Germline CDR1 and CDR2: MNHEY and SVGEGT. The CDR3 totals 14 residues. The CDR3 spells CASSYGAGGNEQFF. For the CDR3, the DNA is TGTGCCAGCAGTTATGGGGCAGGGGGGAATGAGCAGTTCTTC.

This clonotype was detected only once. The chain links TRBV29-1 to TRBJ2-7, with TRBD1 matching over 7 bases. Looked up from germline, CDR1 is SQVTM and CDR2 is ANQGSEA. Losses at the gene ends were 7 bases for V and 6 bases for J; bases not matched to a gene: 6. The length of the CDR3 is 11 residues. Here the CDR3 reads CSATGAGEQYF. As DNA, the CDR3 is TGCAGCGCAACAGGGGCGGGCGAGCAGTACTTC.